Presented here are 28 T cell receptor beta chains from one specimen sequenced in a study of neurological immune-mediated disorders. TCRdb used MiXCR to reprocess the 5' RACE reads, holding one entry per CDR3 protein. The sample lists 55,000 to 75,000 distinct CDR3 sequences, around 5% occurring once. Material for sequencing was PBMCs. These receptors were collected from a human donor with multiple sclerosis. The donor label of this sample is uncertain.

To note about this clonotype: With a much larger clone just one base away, this may be a read error. The rearrangement links TRBV14 to TRBJ2-3, with D unresolved. The CDR3 spans 17 residues. V lost 8 bases to trimming and J lost 0 bases, with 21 bases between them. Germline values: CDR1 SGHDN, CDR2 FVKESK. CDR3 loop: CASEELVGCISTDTQYF. Written as DNA, the CDR3 is TGTGCCAGCGAGGAGCTAGTGGGGTGCATTAGCACAGATACGCAGTATTTT.

Here the CDR3 reads CASSTEGGAAYGYTF. The CDR3 nucleotides are TGTGCCAGCAGTACGGAGGGGGGGGCTGCCTATGGCTACACCTTC. The V gene is TRBV12-3 or TRBV12-4, the J gene TRBJ1-2; TRBD1 might be the D (6 bases). Between the trimmed V and J ends, which lost 5 bases and 4 bases, there was a span of 17 bases. This CDR3 contains 15 residues.

The sample holds many counts of this clonotype. V is TRBV6-6 and J is TRBJ1-2, with 8 bases fitting TRBD1. The ends lost 6 bases at V and 4 bases at J; junction bases unmatched: 7. The CDR3 is 14 residues long. Germline CDR1 and CDR2: MNHNY and SVGAGI (reference sequence). CDR3 sequence reads: CASSLTGGGYGYTF. CDR3 DNA sequence: TGTGCCAGCAGCCTAACAGGGGGAGGCTATGGCTACACCTTC.

The chain joins TRBV4-2 to TRBJ2-3, with 8 bases identical to TRBD1. V shed 0 bases, J shed 5 bases, and the junction held 10 bases outside the gene matches. This CDR3 region has 17 residues. In germline, CDR1 is LGHNA, CDR2 YNFKEQ. DNA for the CDR3: TGTGCCAGCAGCCAAGAACAGGTTGGACAGGGTGGAGATACGCAGTATTTT. It specifies CASSQEQVGQGGDTQYF.

This clonotype was seen at least ten times. The chain links TRBV5-1 to TRBJ1-3; D gene ambiguous. Germline CDR1 and CDR2: SGHRS and YFSETQ. V lost 0 bases and J 0 bases, leaving 10 bases between the germline ends. CDR3 length: 16 residues. The CDR3 region is CASSLAGLTSGNTIYF. CDR3 in DNA: TGCGCCAGCAGCTTGGCCGGACTTACCTCTGGAAACACCATATATTTT.

This clonotype was detected many times. The chain couples TRBV29-1 to TRBJ2-7, with D possibly matching TRBD2 (7 bases). Germline V gene lookup returns CDR1 SQVTM and CDR2 ANQGSEA. The CDR3 consists of 14 residues. The germline V and J ends were trimmed by 4 bases and 4 bases, with 17 bases remaining between them. CDR3 loop: CSVASGGSGYEQYF. CDR3 bases: TGCAGCGTTGCCTCGGGGGGCAGTGGGTACGAGCAGTACTTC.

The J gene is TRBJ2-1, the V gene TRBV20-1; D may be TRBD2 (5 bases). Germline CDR1 DFQATT, CDR2 SNEGSKA (reference sequence). The CDR3 runs 14 residues. Trimming took off 5 bases at V and 7 bases at J, with 18 bases between the two ends. The CDR3, as DNA: TGCAGTGCTGGAGGACTTTCCGCCTTGAATGAGCAGTTCTTC. It yields the protein CSAGGLSALNEQFF.

In its sample, this clonotype was seen many times. This chain links TRBV12-3 or TRBV12-4 with TRBJ1-5; 8 nucleotides align to TRBD1. J was trimmed by 5 bases and V by 6 bases; bases with no gene match: 6. The CDR3 is made up of 14 amino acids. The CDR3 sequence: CASRGQGLDQPQHF. The CDR3 bases are TGTGCCAGCAGAGGACAGGGTTTGGATCAGCCCCAGCATTTT.

This clonotype was counted at least ten times. The CDR3 DNA reads as TGCGCCAGCAGCAGCAGGGGGCGCGGGGAGACCCAGTACTTC. Translated, it gives CASSSRGRGETQYF. The V and J genes are TRBV5-1 and TRBJ2-5; TRBD1 matches 8 bases. CDR3 length: 14 residues. Germline V gene sequence: CDR1 SGHRS, CDR2 YFSETQ. V was clipped by 4 bases and J by 5 bases; unmatched bases: 7.

This clonotype was counted ten times or more. This chain connects TRBV7-9 to TRBJ2-1; maybe TRBD1 (8 bases). The CDR3 runs 16 residues. Germline V CDR1 and CDR2: SEHNR, FQNEAQ (reference sequence). V lost 8 bases to trimming and J lost 4 bases, with 21 bases between them. CDR3 in amino acids: CASVRTGREVYNEQFF. The CDR3, as DNA: TGTGCCAGCGTCCGGACAGGGAGGGAGGTTTACAATGAGCAGTTCTTC.

This clonotype has a handful of counts. The rearrangement links TRBV11-2 to TRBJ2-7; D gene unclear. The germline V gene encodes CDR1 SGHAT and CDR2 FQNNGV. V was shortened by 5 bases and J by 0 bases, with 8 bases between the two germline ends. CDR3 length equals 13 residues. The DNA for the CDR3 is TGTGCCAGCAGCCCTGACAACTCCTACGAGCAGTACTTC. It codes for CASSPDNSYEQYF.

At least ten counts were recorded for this clonotype. The chain has TRBV11-2 and TRBJ1-3, with TRBD1 identical over 7 bases. CDR3 length: 15 amino acids. V was pared by 4 bases and J by 1 base, with 4 bases of the junction left unmatched. CDR1 is SGHAT, CDR2 FQNNGV, per germline. The DNA of the CDR3 is TGTGCCAGCAGCTCGTACAGGGGATCTGGAAACACCATATATTTT. Protein sequence: CASSSYRGSGNTIYF.

This clonotype was observed once. One end of the junction does not line up with germline, which may come from a read error. CDR3 loop: CASSLKARGEQFF. In DNA form, the CDR3 reads TGTGCCAGCAGCTTAAAGGCCCGAGGTGAGCAGTTCTTT. The V gene is TRBV7-2, the J gene TRBJ2-1; no clear D gene. The CDR3 contains 13 residues. Germline V CDR1 and CDR2: SGHTA, FQGNSA.

Regarding this clonotype: An end of the junction does not agree with germline; a read error may underlie this. The chain is built from TRBV10-3 and TRBJ2-7; tentative D call: TRBD1 (6 bases). This CDR3 spans 14 amino acids. Germline values: CDR1 ENHRY, CDR2 SYGVKD. The CDR3 loop reads CAIVGEQGSYEQYF. The CDR3 coding sequence is TGTGCCATCGTGGGGGAACAGGGTTCCTACGAGCAGTACTTT.

Ten or more counts support this clonotype. This CDR3 reads CASSGTGNGYTF. The CDR3 DNA sequence: TGCGCCAGCAGCGGGACAGGGAACGGCTACACCTTC. The chain has TRBV5-1 and TRBJ1-2; the match to TRBD1 covers 9 bases. CDR1 SGHRS and CDR2 YFSETQ come from the germline V gene. This CDR3 spans 12 amino acids. V trimming: 4 bases; J trimming: 8 bases; junction bases outside the gene matches: 3. The variable domain in full, with the rest retrieved from reference TRBV5-1 and TRBJ1-2, is KAGVTQTPRYLIKTRGQQVTLSCSPISGHRSVSWYQQTPGQGLQFLFEYFSETQRNKGNFPGRFSGRQFSNSRSEMNVSTLELGDSALYLCASSGTGNGYTFGSGTRLTVV.

This clonotype was picked up many times. The V call is TRBV29-1, the J call TRBJ2-5; 7 bases are shared with TRBD2. In germline, CDR1 is SQVTM, CDR2 ANQGSEA. The ends lost 1 base at V and 5 bases at J; junction bases unmatched: 4. This CDR3 is built from 13 residues. The CDR3 protein is CSVEVQGGETQYF. CDR3 coding DNA: TGCAGCGTTGAAGTCCAGGGAGGGGAGACCCAGTACTTC.

Here the CDR3 reads CASSSTGTGAYEQYF. In DNA, the CDR3 is TGCGCCAGCAGCTCGACCGGGACAGGGGCCTACGAGCAGTACTTC. The chain employs TRBV5-1 and TRBJ2-7, with 10 bases matching TRBD1. The trim removed 3 bases at V and 2 bases at J, leaving 5 bases unmatched. Germline V lookup: CDR1 SGHRS, CDR2 YFSETQ. This CDR3 contains 15 residues.

There are many counts of this clonotype. V usage is TRBV12-3 or TRBV12-4 and J usage is TRBJ1-2, with TRBD1 identical over 9 bases. The CDR3 loop spans 12 amino acids. Trimming took 6 bases from V and 5 from J; bases not matched to a gene: 1. The DNA of the CDR3 is TGTGCCAGCAGGGGGACAGGGTATGGCTACACCTTC. This sequence encodes CASRGTGYGYTF.

This clonotype was seen ten or more times. The V gene is TRBV7-9, the J gene TRBJ1-1; 7 nucleotides match TRBD1. The CDR3 covers 15 residues. The V gene end was trimmed by 4 bases and the J gene end by 2 bases; junction bases not matched to a gene: 7. Germline values: CDR1 SEHNR, CDR2 FQNEAQ (reference sequence). This CDR3 is CASSSYRGPNTEAFF. In DNA form, the CDR3 reads TGTGCCAGCAGCTCCTACAGGGGACCTAACACTGAAGCTTTCTTT. Combining the CDR3 with reference TRBV7-9 and TRBJ1-1 gives the whole variable domain DTGVSQNPRHKITKRGQNVTFRCDPISEHNRLYWYRQTLGQGPEFLTYFQNEAQLEKSRLLSDRFSAERPKGSFSTLEIQRTEQGDSAMYLCASSSYRGPNTEAFFGQGTRLTVV.

Only a few counts were recorded for this clonotype. The chain's CDR3 is CASSQDSGGQTGELFF. The CDR3, as DNA: TGTGCCAGCAGCCAAGACAGCGGGGGGCAAACCGGGGAGCTGTTTTTT. This chain connects TRBV4-2 to TRBJ2-2, with TRBD2 identical over 9 bases. V lost 0 bases to trimming and J lost 5 bases; unmatched junction nucleotides: 4. Germline V lookup: CDR1 LGHNA, CDR2 YNFKEQ. The CDR3 is made up of 16 amino acids.

This clonotype was observed many times. CDR3 residues: CASSSGLDSYEQYF. CDR3 coding DNA: TGTGCCAGCTCCTCCGGGCTCGACAGCTACGAGCAGTACTTC. The J gene is TRBJ2-7, the V gene TRBV4-2; tentatively, D is TRBD1 (5 bases). The V gene lost 8 bases and the J gene lost 3 bases, with 17 bases spanning the gap. This CDR3 is built from 14 residues. Germline lookup yields CDR1 LGHNA and CDR2 YNFKEQ.

This clonotype was seen repeatedly, ten times or more. This rearrangement joins TRBV4-1 to TRBJ1-1; the D is unclear. CDR1 is MGHRA and CDR2 is YSYEKL in the germline V gene. The CDR3 has 16 amino acids. Trimming removed 1 base at V and 0 bases at J, with 12 bases between. CDR3 sequence (DNA): TGCGCCAGCAGCCAAGCCCCAAAAACCGTGAACACTGAAGCTTTCTTT. Its protein is CASSQAPKTVNTEAFF.

This clonotype was recorded at least ten times. V usage is TRBV5-1 and J usage is TRBJ1-1; TRBD1 aligns across 7 bases. V lost 2 bases to trimming and J lost 1 base; unmatched junction nucleotides: 2. The germline V gene encodes CDR1 SGHRS and CDR2 YFSETQ. The CDR3 is 14 residues long. CDR3 sequence: CASSFWTGNTEAFF. CDR3 nucleotide sequence: TGCGCCAGCAGCTTCTGGACAGGGAACACTGAAGCTTTCTTT.

This clonotype was recorded at least ten times. The V and J genes are TRBV5-1 and TRBJ2-1; 12 positions agree with TRBD2. Germline V gene sequence: CDR1 SGHRS, CDR2 YFSETQ. The trim removed 1 base at V and 4 bases at J, leaving 6 bases unmatched. The CDR3 length is 17 residues. The CDR3 reads CASSLPLLAGGYNEQFF. The CDR3 nucleotides are TGCGCCAGCAGCTTGCCCCTACTAGCGGGGGGTTACAATGAGCAGTTCTTC.

This clonotype was seen repeatedly, ten times or more. V usage is TRBV7-2 and J usage is TRBJ2-1; TRBD1 matches 7 bases. The J segment lost 4 bases and the V segment lost 1 base, leaving 4 bases of the junction unmatched. Germline V gene lookup returns CDR1 SGHTA and CDR2 FQGNSA. This CDR3 has 15 residues. The CDR3 DNA sequence: TGTGCCAGCAGCTTAGAGGGGGCTCTTTACAATGAGCAGTTCTTC. Residues: CASSLEGALYNEQFF.

This clonotype showed up many times. The J gene is TRBJ2-3, the V gene TRBV5-1; D possibly corresponds to TRBD2 (6 bases). Germline CDR1 is SGHRS and CDR2 is YFSETQ. The CDR3 covers 14 residues. Trimming removed 2 bases at V and 11 bases at J, with 18 bases between. CDR3 protein: CASSLGTPHVKQYF. In DNA, the CDR3 is TGCGCCAGCAGCTTAGGGACTCCACACGTGAAGCAGTATTTT.

This clonotype was observed many times. This rearrangement joins TRBV5-1 to TRBJ2-5, with D possibly being TRBD2 (6 bases). Germline assignment: CDR1 SGHRS and CDR2 YFSETQ. The CDR3 totals 15 residues. V lost 1 base and J lost 2, with 12 bases in between. In DNA form, the CDR3 reads TGCGCCAGCAGCTTGTTCTCGGGGGAGCAAGAGACCCAGTACTTC. It yields the protein CASSLFSGEQETQYF.

This clonotype was detected many times. This chain uses TRBV29-1 with TRBJ2-3; 7 bases line up with TRBD2. This CDR3 has 14 amino acids. The V segment lost 7 bases and the J segment 0 bases; nucleotides outside the gene matches: 7. Germline V gives CDR1 SQVTM, CDR2 ANQGSEA. CDR3 in DNA: TGCAGCGGCGGAGCGGGGTTGAGCACAGATACGCAGTATTTT. This translates into CSGGAGLSTDTQYF.